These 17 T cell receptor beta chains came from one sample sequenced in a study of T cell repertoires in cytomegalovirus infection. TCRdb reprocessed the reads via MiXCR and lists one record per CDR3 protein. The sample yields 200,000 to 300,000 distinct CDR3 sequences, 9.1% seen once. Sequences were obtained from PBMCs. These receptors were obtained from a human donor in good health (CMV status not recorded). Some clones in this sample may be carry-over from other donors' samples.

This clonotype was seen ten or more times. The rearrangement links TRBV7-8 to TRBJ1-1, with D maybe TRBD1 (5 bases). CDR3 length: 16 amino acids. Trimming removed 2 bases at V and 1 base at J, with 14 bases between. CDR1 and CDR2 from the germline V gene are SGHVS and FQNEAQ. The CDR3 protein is CASSLWQGGWNTEAFF. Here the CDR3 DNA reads TGTGCCAGCAGCTTATGGCAGGGAGGGTGGAACACTGAAGCTTTCTTT.

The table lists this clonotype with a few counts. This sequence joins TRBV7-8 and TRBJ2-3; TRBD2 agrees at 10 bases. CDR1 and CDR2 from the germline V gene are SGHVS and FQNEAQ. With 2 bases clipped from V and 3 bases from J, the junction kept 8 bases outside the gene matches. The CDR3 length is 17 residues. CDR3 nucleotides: TGTGCCAGCAGCTTAATCGGTTCTAGCGGGAGTACAGATACGCAGTATTTT. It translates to CASSLIGSSGSTDTQYF.

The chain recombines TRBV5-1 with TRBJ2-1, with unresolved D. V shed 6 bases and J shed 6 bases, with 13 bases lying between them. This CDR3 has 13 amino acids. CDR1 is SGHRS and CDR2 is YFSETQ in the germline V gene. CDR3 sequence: CASNRGPSNEQFF. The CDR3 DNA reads TGCGCCAGCAATCGTGGGCCCTCCAATGAGCAGTTCTTC. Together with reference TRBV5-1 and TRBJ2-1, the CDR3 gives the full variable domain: KAGVTQTPRYLIKTRGQQVTLSCSPISGHRSVSWYQQTPGQGLQFLFEYFSETQRNKGNFPGRFSGRQFSNSRSEMNVSTLELGDSALYLCASNRGPSNEQFFGPGTRLTVL.

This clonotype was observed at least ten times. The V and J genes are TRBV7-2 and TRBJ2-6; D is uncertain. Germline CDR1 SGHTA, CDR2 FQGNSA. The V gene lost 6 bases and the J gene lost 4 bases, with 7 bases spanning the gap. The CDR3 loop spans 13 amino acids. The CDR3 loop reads CASSAWGANVLTF. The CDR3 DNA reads TGTGCCAGCAGTGCCTGGGGGGCCAACGTCCTGACTTTC.

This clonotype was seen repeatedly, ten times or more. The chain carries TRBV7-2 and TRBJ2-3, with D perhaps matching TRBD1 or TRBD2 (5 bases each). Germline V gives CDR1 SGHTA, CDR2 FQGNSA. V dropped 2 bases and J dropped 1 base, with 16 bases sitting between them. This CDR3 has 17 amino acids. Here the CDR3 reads CASSLNRGRGGTDTQYF. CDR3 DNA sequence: TGTGCCAGCAGCTTAAATCGGGGACGTGGGGGCACAGATACGCAGTATTTT. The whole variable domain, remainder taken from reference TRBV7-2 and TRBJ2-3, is GAGVSQSPSNKVTEKGKDVELRCDPISGHTALYWYRQSLGQGLEFLIYFQGNSAPDKSGLPSDRFSAERTGGSVSTLTIQRTQQEDSAVYLCASSLNRGRGGTDTQYFGPGTRLTVL.

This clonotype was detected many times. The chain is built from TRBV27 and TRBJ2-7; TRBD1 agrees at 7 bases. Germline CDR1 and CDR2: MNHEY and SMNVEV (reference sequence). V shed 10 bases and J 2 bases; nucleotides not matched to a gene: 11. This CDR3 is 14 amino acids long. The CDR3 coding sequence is TGTGCCATCCAGAGACAGGGTAGTACCTACGAGCAGTACTTC. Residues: CAIQRQGSTYEQYF.

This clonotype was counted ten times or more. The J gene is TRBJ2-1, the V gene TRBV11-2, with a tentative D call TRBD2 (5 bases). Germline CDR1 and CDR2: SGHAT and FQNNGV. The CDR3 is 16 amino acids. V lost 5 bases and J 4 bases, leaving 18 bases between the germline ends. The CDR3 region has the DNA TGTGCCAGCAGCCCAAGATTTCCTAGCCGTTACAATGAGCAGTTCTTC. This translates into CASSPRFPSRYNEQFF.

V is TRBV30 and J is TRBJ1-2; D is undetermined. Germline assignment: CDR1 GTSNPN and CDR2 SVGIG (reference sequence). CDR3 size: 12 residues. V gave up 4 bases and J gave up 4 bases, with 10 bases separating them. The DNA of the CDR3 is TGTGCCTGGACGGGGAGCGGCTATGGCTACACCTTC. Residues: CAWTGSGYGYTF.

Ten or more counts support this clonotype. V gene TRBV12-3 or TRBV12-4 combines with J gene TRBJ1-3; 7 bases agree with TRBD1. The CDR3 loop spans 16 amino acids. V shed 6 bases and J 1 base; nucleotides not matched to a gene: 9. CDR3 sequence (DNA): TGTGCCAGCAGCAGACAGGGTTCTGGATCTGGAAACACCATATATTTT. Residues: CASSRQGSGSGNTIYF.

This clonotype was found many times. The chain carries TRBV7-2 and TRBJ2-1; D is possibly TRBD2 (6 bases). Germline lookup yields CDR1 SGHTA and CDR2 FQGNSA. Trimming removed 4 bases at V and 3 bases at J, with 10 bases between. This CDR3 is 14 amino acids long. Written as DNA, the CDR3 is TGTGCCAGCAGCTCTAGCGCTATCTACAATGAGCAGTTCTTC. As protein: CASSSSAIYNEQFF.

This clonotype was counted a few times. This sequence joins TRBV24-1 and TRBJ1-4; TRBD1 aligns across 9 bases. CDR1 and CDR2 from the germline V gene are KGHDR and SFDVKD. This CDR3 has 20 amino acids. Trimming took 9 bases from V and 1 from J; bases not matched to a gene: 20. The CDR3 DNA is TGTGCCACCTCGCCGGAACAGGGGGCGCGACTAGGCGAAACTAATGAAAAACTGTTTTTT. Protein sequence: CATSPEQGARLGETNEKLFF.

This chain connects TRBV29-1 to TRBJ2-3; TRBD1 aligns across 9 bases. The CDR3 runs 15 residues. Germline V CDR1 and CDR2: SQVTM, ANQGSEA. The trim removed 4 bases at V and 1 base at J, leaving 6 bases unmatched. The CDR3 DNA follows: TGCAGCGTTGCACGACAGGGGGGGGGCACAGATACGCAGTATTTT. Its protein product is CSVARQGGGTDTQYF.

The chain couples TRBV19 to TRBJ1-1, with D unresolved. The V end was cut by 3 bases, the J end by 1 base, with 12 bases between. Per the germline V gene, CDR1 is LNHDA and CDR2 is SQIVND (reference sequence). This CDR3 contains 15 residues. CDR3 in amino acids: CASSIPGGPNTEAFF. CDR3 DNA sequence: TGTGCCAGTAGTATTCCCGGCGGACCGAACACTGAAGCTTTCTTT. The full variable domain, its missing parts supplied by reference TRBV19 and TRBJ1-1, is DGGITQSPKYLFRKEGQNVTLSCEQNLNHDAMYWYRQDPGQGLRLIYYSQIVNDFQKGDIAEGYSVSREKKESFPLTVTSAQKNPTAFYLCASSIPGGPNTEAFFGQGTRLTVV.

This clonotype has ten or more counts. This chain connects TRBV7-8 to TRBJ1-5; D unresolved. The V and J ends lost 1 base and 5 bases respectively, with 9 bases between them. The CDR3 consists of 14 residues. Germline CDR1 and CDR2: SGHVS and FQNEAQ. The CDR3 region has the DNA TGTGCCAGCAGCTTAGTAGCCGGGCATCAGCCCCAGCATTTT. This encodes CASSLVAGHQPQHF.

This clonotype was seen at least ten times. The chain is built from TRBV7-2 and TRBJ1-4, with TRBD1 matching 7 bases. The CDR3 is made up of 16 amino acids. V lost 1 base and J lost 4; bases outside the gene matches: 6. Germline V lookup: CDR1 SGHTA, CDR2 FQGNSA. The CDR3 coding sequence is TGTGCCAGCAGCTTAGGGGGGACAGTACGTAATGAAAAACTGTTTTTT. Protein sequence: CASSLGGTVRNEKLFF.

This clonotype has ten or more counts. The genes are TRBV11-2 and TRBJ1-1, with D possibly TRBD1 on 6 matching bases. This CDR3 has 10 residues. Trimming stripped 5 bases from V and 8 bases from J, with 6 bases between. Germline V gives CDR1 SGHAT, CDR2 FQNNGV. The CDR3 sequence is CASSTGEAFF. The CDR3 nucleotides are TGTGCCAGCAGCACAGGGGAAGCTTTCTTT.

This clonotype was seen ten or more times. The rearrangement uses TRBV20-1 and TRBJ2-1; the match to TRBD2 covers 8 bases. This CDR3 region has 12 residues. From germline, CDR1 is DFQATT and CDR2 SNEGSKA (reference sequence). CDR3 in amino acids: CRAALSGGEQFF. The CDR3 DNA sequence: TGCAGGGCCGCTTTGAGCGGGGGTGAGCAGTTCTTC.